This T cell receptor beta chain was profiled in a study of cytomegalovirus exposure and HLA in healthy donors. With 60 Vbeta and 13 Jbeta primers, the PCR was carried out. The data were produced by immunoSEQ multiplex PCR, yet TCRdb's version contains in-frame clones alone and is incomplete. The sample contains around 81,000 clones, around 58% of which appear only once. J gave up 6 bases and V 2 bases, and 4 bases lay outside the gene matches. There are 15 residues in the CDR3. Germline V gene lookup returns CDR1 SGDLS and CDR2 YYNGEE. Donors consisted of healthy bone marrow donors. The sequencing sample was made of PBMCs. The chain employs TRBV9 and TRBJ2-1, with TRBD2 matching 11 bases. The receptor was isolated from a young man in good health and CMV-seropositive. CDR3 DNA sequence: TGTGCCAGCAGCGTTCGGACTAGCGGGTCCAATGAGCAGTTCTTC. Amino acids: CASSVRTSGSNEQFF.